This T cell receptor beta chain was found in a study of blood T cells in healthy people across ages. This CDR3 contains 15 residues. Primers used in a second PCR of roughly 6 to 11 cycles were a sample-barcoded 5' primer and a J-beta primer mix. Using its own MiXCR run on the 5' RACE reads, TCRdb lists one record per CDR3 protein. Altogether roughly 680,000 distinct CDR3 sequences are present, around half being singletons, with the ten largest covering 25% to 35%. This clonotype was found a few times. The genes are TRBV21-1 and TRBJ1-2; the table's TRBD1 call for D was not verified on the DNA. TRBV21-1 is noted as a pseudogene. This TCR was recovered from a woman aged 60-75 years in good health. Sample: blood. The CDR3 DNA reads TGTGCCAGCAGCGAACCTGACAGGGTCGGCTATGGCTACACCTTC. Protein product: CASSEPDRVGYGYTF.